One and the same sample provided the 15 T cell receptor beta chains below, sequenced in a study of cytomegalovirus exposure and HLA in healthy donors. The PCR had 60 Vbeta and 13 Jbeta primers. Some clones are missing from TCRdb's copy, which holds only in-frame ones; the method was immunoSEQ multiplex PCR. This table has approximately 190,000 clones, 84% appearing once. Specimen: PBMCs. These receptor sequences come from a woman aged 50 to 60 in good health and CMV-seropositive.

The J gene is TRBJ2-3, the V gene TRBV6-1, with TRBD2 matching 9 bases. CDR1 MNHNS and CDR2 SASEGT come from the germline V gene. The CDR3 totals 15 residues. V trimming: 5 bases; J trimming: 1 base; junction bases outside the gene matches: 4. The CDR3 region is CASSPSSGGTDTQYF. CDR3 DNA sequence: TGTGCCAGCAGTCCATCTAGCGGGGGCACAGATACGCAGTATTTT.

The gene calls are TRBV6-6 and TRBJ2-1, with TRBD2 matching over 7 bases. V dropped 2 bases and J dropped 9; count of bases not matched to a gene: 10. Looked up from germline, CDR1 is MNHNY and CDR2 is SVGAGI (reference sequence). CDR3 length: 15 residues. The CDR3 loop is CASSYNLAGGSEQFF. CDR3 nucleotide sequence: TGTGCCAGCAGTTACAATCTAGCCGGGGGGAGTGAGCAGTTCTTC.

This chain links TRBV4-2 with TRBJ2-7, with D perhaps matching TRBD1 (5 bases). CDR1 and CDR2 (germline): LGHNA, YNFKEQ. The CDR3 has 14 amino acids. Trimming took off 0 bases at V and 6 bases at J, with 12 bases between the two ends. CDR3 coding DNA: TGTGCCAGCAGCCAAGAGGGGCAAGGGATCGAGCAGTACTTC. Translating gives CASSQEGQGIEQYF.

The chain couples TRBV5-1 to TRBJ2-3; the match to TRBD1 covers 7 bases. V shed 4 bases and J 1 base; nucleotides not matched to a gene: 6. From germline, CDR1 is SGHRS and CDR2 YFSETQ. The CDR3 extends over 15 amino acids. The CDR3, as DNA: TGCGCCAGCAGCCCGGTCGGACAGGGCACAGATACGCAGTATTTT. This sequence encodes CASSPVGQGTDTQYF. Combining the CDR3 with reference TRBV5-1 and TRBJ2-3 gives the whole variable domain KAGVTQTPRYLIKTRGQQVTLSCSPISGHRSVSWYQQTPGQGLQFLFEYFSETQRNKGNFPGRFSGRQFSNSRSEMNVSTLELGDSALYLCASSPVGQGTDTQYFGPGTRLTVL.

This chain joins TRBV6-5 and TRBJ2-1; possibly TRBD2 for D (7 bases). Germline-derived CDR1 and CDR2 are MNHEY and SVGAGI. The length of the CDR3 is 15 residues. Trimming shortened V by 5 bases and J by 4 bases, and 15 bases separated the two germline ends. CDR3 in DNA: TGTGCCAGCAGTGTGGGGGGGGCCCCTTACAATGAGCAGTTCTTC. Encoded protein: CASSVGGAPYNEQFF.

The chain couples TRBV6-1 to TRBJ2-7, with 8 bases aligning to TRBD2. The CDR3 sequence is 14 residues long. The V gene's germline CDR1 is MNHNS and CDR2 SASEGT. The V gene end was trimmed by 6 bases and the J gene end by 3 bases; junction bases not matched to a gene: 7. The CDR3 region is CASRDGGVRYEQYF. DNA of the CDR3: TGTGCCAGCAGAGACGGGGGGGTCCGCTACGAGCAGTACTTC.

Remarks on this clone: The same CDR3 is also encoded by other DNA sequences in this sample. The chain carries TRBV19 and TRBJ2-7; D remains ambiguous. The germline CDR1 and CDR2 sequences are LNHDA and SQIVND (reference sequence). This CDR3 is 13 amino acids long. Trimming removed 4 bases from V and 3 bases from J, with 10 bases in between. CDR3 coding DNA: TGTGCCAGTAGTACAGCCAACAGCTACGAGCAGTACTTC. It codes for CASSTANSYEQYF.

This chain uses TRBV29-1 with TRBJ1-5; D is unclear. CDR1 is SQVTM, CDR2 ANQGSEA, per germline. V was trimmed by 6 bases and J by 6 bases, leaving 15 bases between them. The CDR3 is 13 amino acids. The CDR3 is CSVTADFGQPQHF. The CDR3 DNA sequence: TGCAGCGTGACGGCCGACTTTGGTCAGCCCCAGCATTTT.

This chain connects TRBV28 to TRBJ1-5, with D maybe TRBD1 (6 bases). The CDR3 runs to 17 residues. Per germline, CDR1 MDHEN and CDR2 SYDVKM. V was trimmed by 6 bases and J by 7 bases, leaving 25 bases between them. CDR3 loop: CASSLPGAGGERQPQHF. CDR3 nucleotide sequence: TGTGCCAGCAGCCTGCCAGGGGCGGGGGGCGAAAGACAGCCCCAGCATTTT.

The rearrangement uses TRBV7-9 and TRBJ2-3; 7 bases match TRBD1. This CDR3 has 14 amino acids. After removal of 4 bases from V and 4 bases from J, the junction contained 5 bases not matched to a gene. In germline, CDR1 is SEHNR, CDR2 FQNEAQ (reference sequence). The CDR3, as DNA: TGTGCCAGCAGCTACACAGGGGCCCCAGATACGCAGTATTTT. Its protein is CASSYTGAPDTQYF. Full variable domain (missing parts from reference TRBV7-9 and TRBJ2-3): DTGVSQNPRHKITKRGQNVTFRCDPISEHNRLYWYRQTLGQGPEFLTYFQNEAQLEKSRLLSDRFSAERPKGSFSTLEIQRTEQGDSAMYLCASSYTGAPDTQYFGPGTRLTVL.

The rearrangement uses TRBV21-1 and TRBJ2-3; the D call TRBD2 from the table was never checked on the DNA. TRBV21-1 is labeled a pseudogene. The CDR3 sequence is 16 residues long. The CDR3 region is CASRPGGASSTDTQYF. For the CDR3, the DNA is TGTGCCAGCAGACCGGGGGGGGCCTCTAGCACAGATACGCAGTATTTT.

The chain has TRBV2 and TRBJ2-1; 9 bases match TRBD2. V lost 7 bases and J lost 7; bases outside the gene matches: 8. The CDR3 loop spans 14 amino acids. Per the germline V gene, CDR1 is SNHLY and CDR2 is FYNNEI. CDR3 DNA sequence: TGTGCCAGCAACCCACGCGGGGGGGCGAATGAGCAGTTCTTC. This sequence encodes CASNPRGGANEQFF.

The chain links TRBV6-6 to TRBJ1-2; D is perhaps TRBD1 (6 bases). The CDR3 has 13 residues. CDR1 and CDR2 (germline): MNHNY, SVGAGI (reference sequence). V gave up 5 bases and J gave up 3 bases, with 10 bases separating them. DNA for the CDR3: TGTGCCAGCAGTCGACAGGAGGACTATGGCTACACCTTC. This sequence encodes CASSRQEDYGYTF.

The CDR3 DNA sequence: TGTGCCATCGAGGGAATTTTGGACTATGGCTACACCTTC. It is translated as CAIEGILDYGYTF. J is TRBJ1-2 and V is TRBV6-1, with D unclear. CDR1 and CDR2 from the germline V gene are MNHNS and SASEGT. The CDR3 runs 13 residues. V gave up 10 bases and J gave up 3 bases, with 15 bases separating them.

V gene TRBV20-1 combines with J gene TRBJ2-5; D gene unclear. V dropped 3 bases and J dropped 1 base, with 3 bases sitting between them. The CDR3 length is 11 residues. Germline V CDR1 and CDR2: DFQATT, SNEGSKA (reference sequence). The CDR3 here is CSASLQETQYF. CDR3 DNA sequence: TGCAGTGCTAGCCTCCAAGAGACCCAGTACTTC.